Below, 25 T cell receptor beta chains from the same sample are listed, as sequenced in a study of cytomegalovirus exposure and HLA in healthy donors. The PCR made use of 60 Vbeta and 13 Jbeta primers. Some clones are missing from TCRdb's copy, which holds only in-frame ones; the method was immunoSEQ multiplex PCR. The sample lists a few hundred thousand clones, more than 80% seen once, with 2.9% in the top ten. Sequencing used PBMCs. The receptors were sampled from a man aged 30 to 39 in good health and CMV-seronegative.

The chain combines TRBV10-2 with TRBJ2-7; the match to TRBD1 covers 8 bases. Germline CDR1 and CDR2: WSHSY and SAAADI. V lost 6 bases, J lost 1 base, and 5 bases stayed unmatched. CDR3 length equals 14 residues. The CDR3 sequence is CASRGWTGSYEQYF. Here the CDR3 DNA reads TGCGCCAGCAGGGGTTGGACAGGGTCCTACGAGCAGTACTTC.

CDR3 bases: TGTGCCAGCAGCGTTGGAGGGGCGGGTCAGCCCCAGCATTTT. Translating gives CASSVGGAGQPQHF. The chain couples TRBV9 to TRBJ1-5, with D maybe TRBD1 (5 bases). V lost 2 bases, J lost 6 bases, and 12 bases lay in between. This CDR3 contains 14 residues. Germline CDR1 SGDLS, CDR2 YYNGEE.

This rearrangement joins TRBV5-4 to TRBJ2-5; 7 bases fit TRBD1. There are 14 residues in the CDR3. CDR1 SGHNT and CDR2 YYREEE come from the germline V gene (reference sequence). Trimming cost V 3 bases and J 3 bases; bases outside gene matches: 5. The CDR3 here is CASSSTGTEETQYF. CDR3 DNA sequence: TGTGCCAGCAGCTCGACAGGGACAGAAGAGACCCAGTACTTC.

The DNA for the CDR3 is TGTGCCAGCAGCCCAAGGGGGGGGCCGGAGACCCAGTACTTC. As protein: CASSPRGGPETQYF. The V and J genes are TRBV7-8 and TRBJ2-5, with a weak D call TRBD2 (7 bases). The CDR3 length is 14 residues. V shed 5 bases and J shed 5 bases, with 15 bases lying between them. Germline CDR1 and CDR2: SGHVS and FQNEAQ.

The chain uses TRBV28 and TRBJ2-1; 7 bases map to TRBD2. CDR1 and CDR2 from the germline V gene are MDHEN and SYDVKM. The CDR3 has 17 residues. With 3 bases clipped from V and 4 bases from J, the junction kept 12 bases outside the gene matches. The CDR3 loop is CASSFPLDGGFYNEQFF. CDR3 coding DNA: TGTGCCAGCAGTTTTCCGCTGGACGGGGGGTTTTACAATGAGCAGTTCTTC.

Notes on this clone: Sequence at one end of the junction differs from germline and may be a read error. V usage is TRBV18 and J usage is TRBJ2-7; D possibly corresponds to TRBD1 (6 bases). Germline V gene sequence: CDR1 KGHSH, CDR2 LQKENI. The CDR3 covers 18 residues. The CDR3 DNA follows: TGTGCCAGCTCACCTGAGATGGGGGCCGAGACATCGCCCTACGGGCAGTACTTC. This sequence encodes CASSPEMGAETSPYGQYF. Variable domain in full (rest from reference TRBV18 and TRBJ2-7): NAGVMQNPRHLVRRRGQEARLRCSPMKGHSHVYWYRQLPEEGLKFMVYLQKENIIDESGMPKERFSAEFPKEGPSILRIQQVVRGDSAAYFCASSPEMGAETSPYGQYFGPGTRLTVT.

V is TRBV7-2 and J is TRBJ2-5, with no clear D. The CDR3 sequence is 15 residues long. Trimming took 5 bases from V and 2 from J, leaving 15 bases between them. Germline-derived CDR1 and CDR2 are SGHTA and FQGNSA. The CDR3 here is CASSPGYSIQETQYF. CDR3 in DNA: TGTGCCAGCAGCCCAGGATACAGTATACAAGAGACCCAGTACTTC.

The rearrangement joins TRBV10-3 to TRBJ1-1, with 8 bases that match TRBD1. V shed 10 bases, J shed 3 bases, and the junction held 16 bases outside the gene matches. The CDR3 loop spans 16 amino acids. CDR1 is ENHRY, CDR2 SYGVKD, per germline. CDR3 bases: TGTGCCACAAAACAGACAGGGGCCCAGGTATACACTGAAGCTTTCTTT. Protein sequence: CATKQTGAQVYTEAFF.

The chain couples TRBV5-1 to TRBJ2-3; D possibly corresponds to TRBD2 (5 bases). The CDR3 consists of 15 residues. From germline, CDR1 is SGHRS and CDR2 YFSETQ. Trimming removed 0 bases from V and 2 bases from J, with 10 bases in between. CDR3 sequence: CASSLGRSYTDTQYF. CDR3 DNA sequence: TGCGCCAGCAGCTTGGGGAGGAGCTACACAGATACGCAGTATTTT.

V and J are TRBV7-5 and TRBJ2-7; TRBD2, the table's D call, was not compared with the DNA. TRBV7-5 is a pseudogene locus. The CDR3 covers 15 residues. The CDR3 loop reads CARSLQARGGYEQYF. CDR3 in DNA: TGTGCCAGAAGCTTACAGGCGCGGGGGGGCTACGAGCAGTACTTC.

Comment on this clone: Different DNA sequences within this sample yield the same CDR3. The chain is built from TRBV28 and TRBJ2-2; 7 bases match TRBD2. The CDR3 contains 17 residues. Trimming took 3 bases from V and 0 from J; bases not matched to a gene: 7. Germline loops: CDR1 MDHEN, CDR2 SYDVKM. The CDR3 loop is CASSLGIAGPNTGELFF. CDR3 nucleotide sequence: TGTGCCAGCAGTTTGGGAATAGCGGGCCCGAACACCGGGGAGCTGTTTTTT.

The chain is built from TRBV6-1 and TRBJ1-1; no clear D. The CDR3 is made up of 16 amino acids. The germline gives CDR1 MNHNS, CDR2 SASEGT. V was clipped by 1 base and J by 0 bases, with 12 bases between them. The CDR3 here is CASSEGGRPLNTEAFF. Written as DNA, the CDR3 is TGTGCCAGCAGTGAAGGAGGGCGGCCGTTGAACACTGAAGCTTTCTTT.

The DNA for the CDR3 is TGTGCCAGCAGCCAAGGGACAGGGTTGGAGACCCAGTACTTC. Translating it yields CASSQGTGLETQYF. This chain connects TRBV7-2 to TRBJ2-5; 9 nucleotides align to TRBD1. V lost 5 bases and J lost 5; bases outside the gene matches: 6. The CDR3 has 14 amino acids. The germline gives CDR1 SGHTA, CDR2 FQGNSA.

The gene calls are TRBV19 and TRBJ1-2; a weak D match, TRBD1 (5 bases). Germline V gene sequence: CDR1 LNHDA, CDR2 SQIVND (reference sequence). The CDR3 length is 12 residues. V was pared by 3 bases and J by 6 bases, with 8 bases between. The CDR3 coding sequence is TGTGCCAGTAGTATGGGGCTGGATGGCTACACCTTC. The encoded protein is CASSMGLDGYTF.

The chain combines TRBV7-9 with TRBJ2-1; TRBD2 is a possible D gene (6 bases). The V end lost 1 base, the J end lost 14 bases, and 9 bases lay between the germline ends. The CDR3 runs to 11 residues. In germline, CDR1 is SEHNR, CDR2 FQNEAQ (reference sequence). CDR3 loop: CASSLGDWEFF. The CDR3 DNA follows: TGTGCCAGCAGCTTAGGGGACTGGGAGTTCTTC.

The V gene is TRBV11-2, the J gene TRBJ2-7; weak D call: TRBD1 (6 bases). Germline CDR1 and CDR2: SGHAT and FQNNGV. V lost 1 base, J lost 5 bases, and 15 bases lay in between. This CDR3 comprises 15 residues. CDR3 amino acids: CASSLARTEFHEQYF. The CDR3 bases are TGTGCCAGCAGCTTAGCGCGGACAGAGTTCCACGAGCAGTACTTC.

The chain carries TRBV28 and TRBJ1-2, with a possible D match to TRBD1 (5 bases). Germline CDR1 and CDR2: MDHEN and SYDVKM. The CDR3 sequence is 13 residues long. Trimming removed 9 bases at V and 4 bases at J, with 15 bases between. CDR3: CASTAGGIYGYTF. CDR3 DNA sequence: TGTGCCAGTACCGCCGGGGGGATCTATGGCTACACCTTC.

The chain couples TRBV28 to TRBJ1-2, with a weak D call TRBD1 (6 bases). CDR1 is MDHEN and CDR2 is SYDVKM in the germline V gene. This CDR3 contains 13 residues. Between the trimmed V and J ends, which lost 3 bases and 6 bases, there was a span of 11 bases. The CDR3 DNA sequence: TGTGCCAGCAGTTTTAGGGGGATTAATGGCTACACCTTC. Translating gives CASSFRGINGYTF.

This chain uses TRBV9 with TRBJ2-5, with TRBD2 matching 8 bases. The ends lost 2 bases at V and 9 bases at J; junction bases unmatched: 12. The CDR3 extends over 15 amino acids. Germline lookup yields CDR1 SGDLS and CDR2 YYNGEE. Here the CDR3 DNA reads TGTGCCAGCAGCGTGGGGGCGGGGGGCGTGCGTCCCCAGTACTTC. Translation: CASSVGAGGVRPQYF.

This chain connects TRBV14 to TRBJ1-2, with D possibly TRBD1 on 5 matching bases. The germline CDR1 and CDR2 sequences are SGHDN and FVKESK. CDR3 length equals 13 residues. Trimming pared 5 bases from V and 5 bases from J, leaving 12 bases between. CDR3 nucleotide sequence: TGTGCCAGCAGCTACGGACGGGGGTATGGCTACACCTTC. Translation gives CASSYGRGYGYTF. The entire variable domain, with the rest obtained from reference TRBV14 and TRBJ1-2, is as follows: EAGVTQFPSHSVIEKGQTVTLRCDPISGHDNLYWYRRVMGKEIKFLLHFVKESKQDESGMPNNRFLAERTGGTYSTLKVQPAELEDSGVYFCASSYGRGYGYTFGSGTRLTVV.

The chain carries TRBV23-1 and TRBJ1-6, with D possibly TRBD1 on 5 matching bases. TRBV23-1 has ORF status, its function being uncertain. This CDR3 region has 16 residues. V was clipped by 3 bases and J by 0 bases, with 9 bases between them. CDR3 sequence: CASSHLDSSYNSPLHF. CDR3 DNA: TGCGCCAGCAGTCATCTTGACAGCTCCTATAATTCACCCCTCCACTTT.

The CDR3 loop is CASSSSVYTGELFF. In nucleotides, the CDR3 is TGTGCCAGCAGCTCCTCAGTTTACACCGGGGAGCTGTTTTTT. The V gene is TRBV7-9, the J gene TRBJ2-2; D call uncertain. Per germline, CDR1 SEHNR and CDR2 FQNEAQ (reference sequence). The CDR3 is made up of 14 amino acids. Deletions cut 4 bases from V and 3 bases from J, with 9 bases between.

This clone has at least ten counts. The chain links TRBV6-4 to TRBJ1-5; TRBD1 matches at 8 bases. The J segment lost 2 bases and the V segment lost 3 bases, leaving 0 bases of the junction unmatched. The length of the CDR3 is 14 residues. Germline-derived CDR1 and CDR2 are MRHNA and SNTAGT. For the CDR3, the DNA is TGTGCCAGCAGTGAGACAGGGGGCAATCAGCCCCAGCATTTT. Amino acids: CASSETGGNQPQHF.

The chain combines TRBV27 with TRBJ1-6; TRBD1 matches 8 bases. With V trimmed by 2 bases and J by 7 bases, 7 bases remained unmatched. The CDR3 spans 16 residues. Germline-derived CDR1 and CDR2 are MNHEY and SMNVEV (reference sequence). CDR3 sequence (DNA): TGTGCCAGCAGTTTAGCTTCAGGGGGCTACAATTCACCCCTCCACTTT. Protein sequence: CASSLASGGYNSPLHF.

The chain links TRBV11-2 to TRBJ1-1; D gene uncertain. Germline V gives CDR1 SGHAT, CDR2 FQNNGV. The V and J ends lost 1 base and 4 bases respectively, with 10 bases between them. The CDR3 has 14 residues. Written as DNA, the CDR3 is TGTGCCAGCAGCTTAGTCCGAACCGGCACTGAAGCTTTCTTT. Encoded protein: CASSLVRTGTEAFF.